This T cell receptor (beta chain) derives from a study of blood T cell repertoires in COVID-19. Overall study context: Donors in the United States, Italy and Spain gave samples during acute or convalescent COVID-19. The cDNA or gDNA used as material had been derived from T cells, B-cell-depleted T cells, or PBMCs.

In the original processing: Amplification of reference gene primers provided the estimated nucleated cell counts. TCRdb keeps only in-frame clones here, not all; method: immunoSEQ multiplex PCR. That table furnishes V, J and clone size, whereas the DNA furnished D and trimming. Here the sample spans 150,000 to 200,000 clones, approximately 85% being singletons. The germline V gene has CDR1 SGHTS and CDR2 YDEGEE. With V trimmed by 2 bases and J by 5 bases, 5 bases remained unmatched. The CDR3 covers 15 residues. This clonotype originated in a man in his 60s with acute or convalescent COVID-19. Specimen: peripheral blood. V is TRBV5-8 and J is TRBJ1-4; 8 bases agree with TRBD1. The CDR3 is CASSFPGGRNEKLFF. In DNA form, the CDR3 reads TGTGCCAGCAGCTTTCCAGGGGGCAGAAATGAAAAACTGTTTTTT. Complete variable domain (other parts from reference TRBV5-8 and TRBJ1-4): EAGVTQSPTHLIKTRGQQATLRCSPISGHTSVYWYQQALGLGLQFLLWYDEGEERNRGNFPPRFSGRQFPNYSSELNVNALELEDSALYLCASSFPGGRNEKLFFGSGTQLSVL.